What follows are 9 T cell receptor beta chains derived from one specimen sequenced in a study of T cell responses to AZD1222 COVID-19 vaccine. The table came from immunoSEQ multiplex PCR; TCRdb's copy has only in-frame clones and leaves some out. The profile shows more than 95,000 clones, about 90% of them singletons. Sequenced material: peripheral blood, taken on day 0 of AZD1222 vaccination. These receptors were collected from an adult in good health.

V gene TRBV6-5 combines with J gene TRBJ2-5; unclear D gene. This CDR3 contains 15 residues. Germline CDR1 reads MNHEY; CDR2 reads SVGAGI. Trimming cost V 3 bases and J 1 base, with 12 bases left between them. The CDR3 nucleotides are TGTGCCAGCAGTTATTCGGCGGACCGCCAAGAGACCCAGTACTTC. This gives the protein CASSYSADRQETQYF.

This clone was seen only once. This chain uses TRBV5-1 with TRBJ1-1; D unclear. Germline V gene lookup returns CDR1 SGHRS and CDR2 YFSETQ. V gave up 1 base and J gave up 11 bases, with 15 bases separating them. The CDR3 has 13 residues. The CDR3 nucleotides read TGCGCCAGCAGCTTGATGCTCCCCGAGGAGGCTTTCTTT. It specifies CASSLMLPEEAFF.

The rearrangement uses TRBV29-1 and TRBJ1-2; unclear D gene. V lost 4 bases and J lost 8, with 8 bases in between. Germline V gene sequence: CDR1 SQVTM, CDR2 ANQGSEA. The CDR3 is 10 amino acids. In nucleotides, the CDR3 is TGCAGCGTTGGAAAAGGGGGCTACACCTTC. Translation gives CSVGKGGYTF.

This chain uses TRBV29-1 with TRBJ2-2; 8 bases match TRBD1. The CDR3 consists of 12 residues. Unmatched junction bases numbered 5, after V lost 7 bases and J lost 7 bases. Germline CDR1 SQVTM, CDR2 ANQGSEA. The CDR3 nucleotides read TGCAGCGCACAGGGGGTGAGCGGGGAGCTGTTTTTT. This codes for CSAQGVSGELFF.

Here the CDR3 reads CASSHPGAAGVVNEQFF. CDR3 nucleotide sequence: TGTGCCAGCAGCCACCCAGGTGCAGCGGGAGTTGTCAATGAGCAGTTCTTC. The chain joins TRBV7-3 to TRBJ2-1; 8 nucleotides align to TRBD2. Trimming at V came to 5 bases and at J to 6 bases, leaving 15 bases not matched to a gene. CDR1 SGHTA and CDR2 FQGTGA come from the germline V gene. This CDR3 comprises 17 residues.

The CDR3 is CASSLEGGTHEQYF. The CDR3 DNA is TGTGCCAGCAGCTTGGAAGGTGGGACCCACGAGCAGTACTTC. This rearrangement joins TRBV5-6 to TRBJ2-7; D is perhaps TRBD1 or TRBD2 (5 bases each). The germline V gene has CDR1 SGHDT and CDR2 YYEEEE. This CDR3 is built from 14 residues. With 0 bases removed from V and 5 bases from J, the gap between germline ends came to 12 bases.

The CDR3 nucleotides read TGTGCCAGCAGTTTACTGGCTTTTAATTCACCCCTCCACTTT. Translated, it gives CASSLLAFNSPLHF. The rearrangement joins TRBV27 to TRBJ1-6; unclear D gene. The CDR3 runs 14 residues. V lost 2 bases, J lost 6 bases, and 8 bases lay in between. The germline V gene has CDR1 MNHEY and CDR2 SMNVEV (reference sequence).

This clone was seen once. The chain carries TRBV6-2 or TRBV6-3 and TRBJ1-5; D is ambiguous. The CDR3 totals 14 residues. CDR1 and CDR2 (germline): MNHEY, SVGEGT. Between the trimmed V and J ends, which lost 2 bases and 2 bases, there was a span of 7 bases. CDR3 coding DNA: TGTGCCAGCAGTTACCTTGGTGGCAATCAGCCCCAGCATTTT. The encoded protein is CASSYLGGNQPQHF.

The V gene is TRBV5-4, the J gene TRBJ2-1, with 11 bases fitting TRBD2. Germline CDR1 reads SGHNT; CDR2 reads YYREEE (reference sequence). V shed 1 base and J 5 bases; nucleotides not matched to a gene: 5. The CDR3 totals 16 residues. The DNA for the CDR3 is TGTGCCAGCAGCTTGTCGGCTAGCGGGAGGAACAATGAGCAGTTCTTC. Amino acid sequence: CASSLSASGRNNEQFF.